A selection of T cell receptor beta chains follows, all from one sample in a study of blood T cell repertoires in COVID-19. Sequencing was performed with immunoSEQ multiplex PCR; in TCRdb, only in-frame clones are kept and a portion is missing. The sample records some 350,000 clones, more than 70% being singletons. Sequencing was performed on peripheral blood. The receptors stem from a young woman with COVID-19, enrolled during active disease. Each CDR3 is given with its conserved first and last residue. A D gene is named only where the DNA matches it firmly.

d_gene: TRBD2
v_gene: TRBV11-2
CDR3aa: CASSFISGSGVGNEQFF

d_gene: -
v_gene: TRBV21-1
CDR3aa: CASSKVKHGTGTYEQYF

d_gene: TRBD2
v_gene: TRBV2
CDR3aa: CASRPGLAGGPGYNEQFF

d_gene: -
v_gene: TRBV7-7
CDR3aa: CASSPDGLSGNTIYF

d_gene: -
v_gene: TRBV11-3
CDR3aa: CASSPRGIGELFF

d_gene: TRBD1
v_gene: TRBV27
CDR3aa: CASSSSTGFEGYTF

d_gene: -
v_gene: TRBV10-3
CDR3aa: CAISPGGLNTEAFF

d_gene: -
v_gene: TRBV18
CDR3aa: CASSPTKVSNQPQHF

d_gene: TRBD1
v_gene: TRBV7-9
CDR3aa: CASRTGQGRLEQFF

d_gene: -
v_gene: TRBV21-1
CDR3aa: CASSKFPAGDSYEQYF

d_gene: TRBD1
v_gene: TRBV6-1
CDR3aa: CASSEGTGIYEQYF

d_gene: TRBD1
v_gene: TRBV30
CDR3aa: CAWVGQGGNQPQHF

d_gene: -
v_gene: TRBV7-6
CDR3aa: CASSPSFRGPLGANVLTF

d_gene: TRBD2
v_gene: TRBV4-1
CDR3aa: CASSHLGGDNEQFF

d_gene: -
v_gene: TRBV18
CDR3aa: CASSPGTGRTDTQYF

d_gene: TRBD2
v_gene: TRBV13
CDR3aa: CASSPSGMERETQYF

d_gene: -
v_gene: TRBV6-5
CDR3aa: CASLSRALNYGYTF

d_gene: TRBD1
v_gene: TRBV4-3
CDR3aa: CASSSGGPRNYGYTF

d_gene: TRBD1
v_gene: TRBV18
CDR3aa: CASSPGRGHVDQPQHF

d_gene: TRBD2
v_gene: TRBV10-3
CDR3aa: CAISESTSGGGSYNEQFF

d_gene: -
v_gene: TRBV29-1
CDR3aa: CSVEVNEGLYEQYF

d_gene: TRBD1
v_gene: TRBV19
CDR3aa: CASSIPRQGAGELFF

d_gene: -
v_gene: TRBV9
CDR3aa: CASSVAPRQQETQYF

d_gene: -
v_gene: TRBV9
CDR3aa: CASSVGSLDYGYTF

d_gene: -
v_gene: TRBV6-5
CDR3aa: CASSSARGSPLHF

d_gene: -
v_gene: TRBV9
CDR3aa: CASSVVRDSAYNEQFF

d_gene: -
v_gene: TRBV28
CDR3aa: CASSSPGVPYEQYF

d_gene: TRBD1
v_gene: TRBV6-5
CDR3aa: CASSPGDRAYNEQFF

d_gene: -
v_gene: TRBV27
CDR3aa: CASAERATEAFF